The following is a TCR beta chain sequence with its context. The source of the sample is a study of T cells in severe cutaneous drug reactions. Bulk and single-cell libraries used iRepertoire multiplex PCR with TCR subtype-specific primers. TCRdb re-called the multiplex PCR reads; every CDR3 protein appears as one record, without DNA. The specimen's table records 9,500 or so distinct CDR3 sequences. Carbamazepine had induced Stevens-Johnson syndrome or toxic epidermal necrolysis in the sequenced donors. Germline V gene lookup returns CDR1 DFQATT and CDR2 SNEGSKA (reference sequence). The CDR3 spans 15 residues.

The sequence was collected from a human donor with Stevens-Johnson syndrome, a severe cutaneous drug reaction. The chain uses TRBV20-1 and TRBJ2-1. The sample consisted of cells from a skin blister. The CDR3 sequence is CSARDTKRSYNEQFF.